This T cell receptor beta chain derives from a study of blood T cell repertoires in COVID-19. About the research overall: Acute and convalescent COVID-19 samples came from the United States, Italy and Spain.

The J segment lost 7 bases and the V segment lost 8 bases, leaving 8 bases of the junction unmatched. CDR3 length: 13 amino acids. CDR1 and CDR2 from the germline V gene are MNHEY and SVGAGI. Methods used by the authors: From reference gene primer amplification, estimates of nucleated cell counts were derived. Produced via immunoSEQ multiplex PCR; TCRdb's table is partial and in-frame only. V and J calls plus clone size are reproduced from that table; the DNA served to infer D and trimming. The sample gives 240,000 or so clones, roughly nine tenths of which show up once; around 5.9% is in the top ten.

The chain uses TRBV6-5 and TRBJ2-3; 8 nucleotides match TRBD2. Sequences were obtained from peripheral blood. The source of this sequence is a man aged 55 to 69 with acute or convalescent COVID-19. The CDR3: CASGGTRRNTQYF. For the CDR3, the DNA is TGTGCCAGCGGGGGGACTAGGAGGAATACGCAGTATTTT.